This T cell receptor (beta chain) appears in the sequencing data of a study of blood T cell repertoires in COVID-19 (dated by TCRdb to about 2020). For the study in its entirety: Samples from collaborators originated in the United States, Italy and Spain and spanned both the acute and convalescent phases of COVID-19. Deeply sampled blood TCRbeta repertoires from subjects exposed to, actively infected with, or recovered from COVID-19 were included in the dataset. Sample metadata almost always included a de-identified subject ID, COVID-19 status, age in years and sex. HLA class I and class II types, where available, came from metadata supplied by the sample provider rather than from assay-based typing. The prospective study material was composed of cDNA or gDNA derived from T cells, B-cell-depleted T cells, or PBMCs. The repertoires were released in a freely available public database intended as a resource for research on the immune response to SARS-CoV-2. The samples were drawn from the first 160 participants of the ongoing ImmuneRACE study and from 950 to 1,500 subjects provided by 6 global collaborators. Broader findings and caveats from the paper: How much clinical and demographic metadata was included differed by source and by participant, and the metadata was provided uncurated.

The collaborating institutions used their own protocols to collect whole blood in K2EDTA tubes. Collaborator samples were shipped for TCRbeta analysis as frozen whole blood, isolated PBMCs, or DNA extracted from either sample type. TCRbeta CDR3 regions were amplified from genomic DNA using the immunoSEQ Assay, a bias-controlled multiplex PCR. As for the original processing: Within the assay, amplification of reference gene primers was used to estimate how many nucleated cells each sample contained. To quantify the absolute abundance of each unique TCRbeta CDR3 rearrangement, sequence reads were collapsed and filtered. For each sample, productive Simpson clonality was calculated by taking the square root of Simpson's diversity index across productive rearrangements. In its TCRdb copy, this immuneACCESS table keeps in-frame sequences only and misses some clones. Where compared with another copy, unresolved V genes explain less than half of these, and the others have no known cause. The V and J calls and clone size were taken over from that table, and D and trimming were inferred from the DNA. The sample table contains roughly 330,000 clones; only one count was recorded for 80% to 90% of them. The ten largest clones take up approximately 1.3% of the sample.

Measured from the cysteine to the phenylalanine, the CDR3 is 15 residues long. The DNA shown is the 45-base CDR3, in frame from base 1. Concerning this clone: Its specific antigen is unknown. No much larger clone exists at a distance of one base, and base qualities are not known.

The sequence was collected from a woman aged 45-60 years with acute or convalescent COVID-19. What was sequenced was peripheral blood. Recombination linked TRBV21-1 to TRBJ2-1; the listed D gene, TRBD1, was not tested against the DNA. TRBV21-1 is shown as a pseudogene. The CDR3 protein is CASSFRDSLWNEQFF. The bases are TGTGCCAGCAGCTTCCGGGACAGCTTGTGGAATGAGCAGTTCTTC.